The 9 T cell receptor beta chains in this list originate from one sample, sequenced in a study of cytomegalovirus exposure and HLA in healthy donors. The table came from immunoSEQ multiplex PCR; TCRdb's copy has only in-frame clones and leaves some out. The table includes approximately 160,000 clones, about 82% detected once. Sequencing was performed on PBMCs. Receptors originate from a man aged 25-45 years in good health and CMV-seropositive.

The chain uses TRBV11-3 and TRBJ2-6; weak D call: TRBD2 (5 bases). Trimming stripped 1 base from V and 2 bases from J, with 6 bases between. The CDR3 extends over 15 amino acids. The germline V gene encodes CDR1 SGHNT and CDR2 YENEEA. This CDR3 is CASSLGGAGANVLTF. CDR3 in DNA: TGTGCCAGCAGCTTAGGGGGAGCTGGGGCCAACGTCCTGACTTTC.

This chain connects TRBV7-2 to TRBJ2-3; 7 nucleotides match TRBD2. This CDR3 region has 13 residues. J gave up 4 bases and V 5 bases, and 3 bases lay outside the gene matches. Per germline, CDR1 SGHTA and CDR2 FQGNSA. CDR3 residues: CASSRREADTQYF. CDR3 nucleotide sequence: TGTGCCAGCAGCCGCCGGGAGGCAGATACGCAGTATTTT.

The V and J genes are TRBV18 and TRBJ2-5; 7 bases are shared with TRBD1. The V segment lost 2 bases and the J segment 5 bases; nucleotides outside the gene matches: 5. Looked up from germline, CDR1 is KGHSH and CDR2 is LQKENI. The CDR3 consists of 14 residues. CDR3 bases: TGTGCCAGCTCACCATTACAGGGGAGCGAGACCCAGTACTTC. Translating gives CASSPLQGSETQYF.

CDR3 DNA: TGCAGCGCGGACAGCTTCGGGGAGCTGTTTTTT. Its protein product is CSADSFGELFF. This chain joins TRBV29-1 and TRBJ2-2, with D maybe TRBD1 (6 bases). In germline, CDR1 is SQVTM, CDR2 ANQGSEA. There are 11 residues in the CDR3. V lost 7 bases and J 7 bases, leaving 10 bases between the germline ends.

The chain is built from TRBV29-1 and TRBJ2-5; weak D call: TRBD1 (5 bases). The CDR3 contains 12 residues. Germline V gives CDR1 SQVTM, CDR2 ANQGSEA. CDR3 sequence reads: CTGVRGEETQYF. CDR3 nucleotides: TGCACCGGAGTAAGGGGCGAAGAGACCCAGTACTTC.

The V and J genes are TRBV5-1 and TRBJ2-7; 8 nucleotides line up with TRBD2. This CDR3 spans 15 amino acids. Germline values: CDR1 SGHRS, CDR2 YFSETQ. Trimming removed 0 bases from V and 0 bases from J; junction bases left unmatched: 2. CDR3 bases: TGCGCCAGCAGCTTGGGGAGCGGGGGCTCCTACGAGCAGTACTTC. Translating it yields CASSLGSGGSYEQYF.

This clone was seen once. The rearrangement links TRBV27 to TRBJ2-1; D is possibly TRBD1 (5 bases). The CDR3 consists of 14 residues. The V end lost 10 bases, the J end lost 6 bases, and 19 bases lay between the germline ends. Germline CDR1 is MNHEY and CDR2 is SMNVEV (reference sequence). In nucleotides, the CDR3 is TGTGCCAACCAACCCCCCGAACAGGTCAATGAGCAGTTCTTC. Protein: CANQPPEQVNEQFF.

The genes are TRBV5-4 and TRBJ2-5; D perhaps matches TRBD1 (5 bases). This CDR3 is 14 amino acids long. Between the trimmed V and J ends, which lost 0 bases and 5 bases, there was a span of 11 bases. Germline-derived CDR1 and CDR2 are SGHNT and YYREEE (reference sequence). The DNA of the CDR3 is TGTGCCAGCAGCTTGGTGGGGCCTCGGGAGACCCAGTACTTC. This sequence encodes CASSLVGPRETQYF. The full variable domain, its missing parts supplied by reference TRBV5-4 and TRBJ2-5, is ETGVTQSPTHLIKTRGQQVTLRCSSQSGHNTVSWYQQALGQGPQFIFQYYREEENGRGNFPPRFSGLQFPNYSSELNVNALELDDSALYLCASSLVGPRETQYFGPGTRLLVL.

V is TRBV11-3 and J is TRBJ2-2; D is perhaps TRBD2 (5 bases). The CDR3 is 14 residues long. V was cut by 5 bases and J by 3 bases, with 10 bases left in between. The germline V gene has CDR1 SGHNT and CDR2 YENEEA. CDR3 bases: TGTGCCAGCAGCCAGGACTGGGACACCGGGGAGCTGTTTTTT. It yields the protein CASSQDWDTGELFF.